What follows are 17 T cell receptor beta chains derived from one specimen sequenced in a study of blood T cells in healthy people across ages. Using a J-beta primer mix together with a sample-barcoded 5' primer, a second PCR was run for roughly 6 to 11 cycles. TCRdb ran MiXCR on the 5' RACE reads and lists one entry per CDR3 protein. The table has some 320,000 distinct CDR3 sequences, about 25% seen once. Specimen: blood. These receptors came from a woman in her 70s in good health.

The table lists this clonotype with a few counts. This sequence joins TRBV20-1 and TRBJ1-2; D unresolved. The CDR3 loop spans 16 amino acids. Trimming stripped 3 bases from V and 4 bases from J, with 21 bases between. CDR1 is DFQATT, CDR2 SNEGSKA, per germline (reference sequence). The CDR3, as DNA: TGCAGTGCTAGTTCCCGGGCTCTCGAGGAGGGCTATGGCTACACCTTC. Protein product: CSASSRALEEGYGYTF.

This clonotype appeared a few times. The V and J genes are TRBV12-3 or TRBV12-4 and TRBJ2-5; 8 bases map to TRBD1. The DNA matches TRBJ2-7 better at its end, which makes the J call doubtful. The length of the CDR3 is 14 residues. CDR3 amino acids: CASSLDREVYEQYF. The CDR3 bases are TGTGCCAGCAGTTTGGACAGGGAGGTCTACGAGCAGTACTTC.

This clonotype was counted between two and nine times. The chain uses TRBV5-4 and TRBJ2-5; 10 positions agree with TRBD2. Germline V gene data show CDR1 as SGHNT and CDR2 as YYREEE (reference sequence). The V segment lost 5 bases and the J segment 5 bases; nucleotides outside the gene matches: 6. The CDR3 is made up of 14 amino acids. This CDR3 reads CASRTSGIGETQYF. CDR3 DNA sequence: TGTGCCAGCAGAACTAGCGGGATTGGGGAGACCCAGTACTTC.

J is TRBJ2-3 and V is TRBV28; a weak D match, TRBD1 (6 bases). The CDR3 covers 12 residues. From germline, CDR1 is MDHEN and CDR2 SYDVKM. V lost 7 bases and J 3 bases, leaving 8 bases between the germline ends. CDR3 sequence reads: CASKGVTDTQYF. CDR3 DNA: TGTGCCAGCAAGGGGGTGACAGATACGCAGTATTTT.

J is TRBJ1-1 and V is TRBV20-1; D gene ambiguous. The germline CDR1 and CDR2 sequences are DFQATT and SNEGSKA (reference sequence). The CDR3 totals 15 residues. Trimming left V 0 bases short and J 0 bases short, with 11 bases between. This CDR3 is CSARDGNRLNTEAFF. The CDR3 DNA follows: TGCAGTGCTAGAGATGGGAACCGATTGAACACTGAAGCTTTCTTT.

This clonotype came up a few times. This chain connects TRBV6-5 to TRBJ1-6, with TRBD1 as a possible D gene (5 bases). Trimming removed 6 bases at V and 8 bases at J, with 14 bases between. This CDR3 is built from 14 residues. Germline-derived CDR1 and CDR2 are MNHEY and SVGAGI. This CDR3 is CASRRRGGYSPLHF. CDR3 bases: TGTGCCAGCAGGCGAAGGGGAGGGTATTCACCCCTCCACTTT.

This clonotype was seen more than once but under ten times. The CDR3 nucleotides are TGCGCCAGCAGCTTCCGGGACACATTTTACAATGAGCAGTTCTTC. Encoded protein: CASSFRDTFYNEQFF. This chain connects TRBV5-1 to TRBJ2-1, with a possible D match to TRBD1 (6 bases). Per the germline V gene, CDR1 is SGHRS and CDR2 is YFSETQ. V was trimmed by 2 bases and J by 4 bases, leaving 13 bases between them. The CDR3 has 15 amino acids.

The chain employs TRBV2 and TRBJ2-1, with unresolved D. The CDR3 sequence is 13 residues long. Between the trimmed V and J ends, which lost 2 bases and 7 bases, there was a span of 9 bases. Germline values: CDR1 SNHLY, CDR2 FYNNEI. CDR3 residues: CASSEFEANEQFF. The CDR3 DNA is TGTGCCAGCAGTGAATTCGAAGCTAATGAGCAGTTCTTC.

This clonotype was observed many times. V and J are TRBV27 and TRBJ2-2; tentative D call: TRBD2 (5 bases). The CDR3 consists of 12 residues. Looked up from germline, CDR1 is MNHEY and CDR2 is SMNVEV (reference sequence). V lost 4 bases and J lost 12, with 12 bases in between. The DNA of the CDR3 is TGTGCCAGCAGTTCTTTTCCGGGGAAGCTGTTTTTT. Protein product: CASSSFPGKLFF.

This clonotype was detected ten times or more. V usage is TRBV11-2 and J usage is TRBJ1-6; D call uncertain. Germline loops: CDR1 SGHAT, CDR2 FQNNGV. V lost 1 base and J 4 bases, leaving 11 bases between the germline ends. The CDR3 length is 16 residues. CDR3 sequence (DNA): TGTGCCAGCAGCTTAGCGGGCCAGATTTATAATTCACCCCTCCACTTT. Its translation is CASSLAGQIYNSPLHF. The whole variable domain, remainder taken from reference TRBV11-2 and TRBJ1-6, is EAGVAQSPRYKIIEKRQSVAFWCNPISGHATLYWYQQILGQGPKLLIQFQNNGVVDDSQLPKDRFSAERLKGVDSTLKIQPAKLEDSAVYLCASSLAGQIYNSPLHFGNGTRLTVT.

This clonotype was seen a handful of times. The J gene is TRBJ2-1, the V gene TRBV7-2, with D possibly being TRBD2 (5 bases). The end of the DNA is better explained by TRBJ2-7, so the J call may be wrong. The CDR3 is 14 amino acids. The germline V gene encodes CDR1 SGHTA and CDR2 FQGNSA. CDR3 in amino acids: CASSLGGSKAEQYF. CDR3 sequence (DNA): TGTGCCAGCAGCTTAGGTGGGAGCAAAGCGGAGCAGTACTTC.

The chain recombines TRBV24-1 with TRBJ2-1, with D unresolved. Germline CDR1 reads KGHDR; CDR2 reads SFDVKD. Trimming shortened V by 5 bases and J by 0 bases, and 10 bases separated the two germline ends. CDR3 length: 15 amino acids. DNA for the CDR3: TGTGCCACCAGTGCGTGGGGTAGCTCCTACAATGAGCAGTTCTTC. Translated, it gives CATSAWGSSYNEQFF.

The gene calls are TRBV25-1 and TRBJ2-5; TRBD1 matches at 8 bases. This CDR3 is built from 13 residues. Germline lookup yields CDR1 MGHDK and CDR2 SYGVNS. V was clipped by 8 bases and J by 3 bases; unmatched bases: 5. The CDR3 DNA reads as TGTGCCAGCCGCCAGACAGGGGAAGAGACCCAGTACTTC. It yields the protein CASRQTGEETQYF.

The chain links TRBV12-3 or TRBV12-4 to TRBJ2-6; 7 nucleotides match TRBD1. The length of the CDR3 is 13 residues. The ends lost 8 bases at V and 2 bases at J; junction bases unmatched: 0. CDR3 residues: CASGTAGANVLTF. DNA for the CDR3: TGTGCCAGCGGGACAGCTGGGGCCAACGTCCTGACTTTC.

The V and J genes are TRBV20-1 and TRBJ2-2, with D perhaps matching TRBD2 (5 bases). This CDR3 is 13 amino acids long. Trimming left V 6 bases short and J 3 bases short, with 11 bases between. From germline, CDR1 is DFQATT and CDR2 SNEGSKA (reference sequence). DNA for the CDR3: TGCAGTGCCGCCGCGGGTCACACCGGGGAGCTGTTTTTT. Residues: CSAAAGHTGELFF.

This clonotype was picked up one time. In nucleotides, the CDR3 is TGTGCCAGCAGCTCCCAGATCAATGAGCAGTTCTTC. Its translation is CASSSQINEQFF. The chain joins TRBV7-2 to TRBJ2-1; D uncertain. This CDR3 comprises 12 residues. The germline V gene encodes CDR1 SGHTA and CDR2 FQGNSA. V was shortened by 4 bases and J by 6 bases, with 7 bases between the two germline ends.

This clonotype was seen a few times. The genes are TRBV20-1 and TRBJ1-5, with D unresolved. The germline gives CDR1 DFQATT, CDR2 SNEGSKA (reference sequence). The CDR3 covers 13 residues. The V and J ends lost 4 bases and 4 bases respectively, with 11 bases between them. Here the CDR3 DNA reads TGCAGTGCTATGGCGGCATCTAATCAGCCCCAGCATTTT. Protein: CSAMAASNQPQHF.